This T cell receptor (beta chain) was retrieved from a study of human T cells and chemical hapten exposure. Looking at the study overall: Alopecia universalis, totalis or areata was present in patients who were mostly female. Per-sample variation in TCR yield stemmed mainly from small pooled library volume differences.

One entry per CDR3 protein results from TCRdb running MiXCR on the RACE reads. The top ten hold around 4.1% of the sample, which has roughly 64,000 distinct CDR3 sequences, about 10% seen once. Findings of the study overall: Sensitizing to DPC left TCRs with a frequency above 1 in 1000 unaltered.

By share of the sample, this clonotype is medium-sized. Its target is not known. Time point: pre-sensitization, week 0. As for treatment: therapeutic diphenylcyclopropenone sensitization with weekly scalp DPC. Donors were 18 to 70-year-old alopecia patients suitable for DPC. V was cut by 3 bases and J by 7 bases, with 16 bases left in between. CDR1 and CDR2 (germline): KGHSH, LQKENI. The CDR3 consists of 15 residues. The sample in question was whole blood, obtained in connection with sensitization to the hapten diphenylcyclopropenone (DPC). This rearrangement joins TRBV18 to TRBJ1-5; a weak D match, TRBD1 (6 bases). This receptor was taken from a woman in her 40s with alopecia areata. Some clones in this sample may be carry-over from other donors' samples. The CDR3 sequence: CASSPSGGDTQPQHF. In DNA form, the CDR3 reads TGTGCCAGCTCACCGAGTGGTGGGGACACACAGCCCCAGCATTTT.